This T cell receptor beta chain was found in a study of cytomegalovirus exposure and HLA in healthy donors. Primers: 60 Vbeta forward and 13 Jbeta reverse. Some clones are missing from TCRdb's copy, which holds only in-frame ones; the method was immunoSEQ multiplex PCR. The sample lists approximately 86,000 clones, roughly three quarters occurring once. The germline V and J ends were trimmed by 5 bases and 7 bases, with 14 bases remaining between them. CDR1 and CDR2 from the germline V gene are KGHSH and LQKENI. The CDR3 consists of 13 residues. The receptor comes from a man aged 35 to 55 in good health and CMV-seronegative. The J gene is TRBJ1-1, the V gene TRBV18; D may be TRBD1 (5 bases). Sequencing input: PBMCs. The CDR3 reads CASSAREEGEAFF. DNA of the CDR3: TGTGCCAGCTCAGCCAGGGAAGAAGGTGAAGCTTTCTTT. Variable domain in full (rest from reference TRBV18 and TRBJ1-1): NAGVMQNPRHLVRRRGQEARLRCSPMKGHSHVYWYRQLPEEGLKFMVYLQKENIIDESGMPKERFSAEFPKEGPSILRIQQVVRGDSAAYFCASSAREEGEAFFGQGTRLTVV.